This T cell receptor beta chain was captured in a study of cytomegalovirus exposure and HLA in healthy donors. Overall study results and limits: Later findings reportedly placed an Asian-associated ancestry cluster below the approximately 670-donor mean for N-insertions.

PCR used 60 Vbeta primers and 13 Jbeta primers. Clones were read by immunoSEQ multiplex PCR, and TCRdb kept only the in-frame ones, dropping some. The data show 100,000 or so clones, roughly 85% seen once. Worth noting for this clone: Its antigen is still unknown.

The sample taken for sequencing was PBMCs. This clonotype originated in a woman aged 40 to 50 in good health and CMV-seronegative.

The CDR3 nucleotides are TGTGCCAGCGGAATAGGGGCAGGGCTTTCCAGGGAGCAGTTCTTC. Translated: CASGIGAGLSREQFF. The chain joins TRBV11-2 to TRBJ2-1, with D possibly matching TRBD1 (5 bases). Trimming pared 8 bases from V and 10 bases from J, leaving 24 bases between. Germline assignment: CDR1 SGHAT and CDR2 FQNNGV. This CDR3 spans 15 amino acids.